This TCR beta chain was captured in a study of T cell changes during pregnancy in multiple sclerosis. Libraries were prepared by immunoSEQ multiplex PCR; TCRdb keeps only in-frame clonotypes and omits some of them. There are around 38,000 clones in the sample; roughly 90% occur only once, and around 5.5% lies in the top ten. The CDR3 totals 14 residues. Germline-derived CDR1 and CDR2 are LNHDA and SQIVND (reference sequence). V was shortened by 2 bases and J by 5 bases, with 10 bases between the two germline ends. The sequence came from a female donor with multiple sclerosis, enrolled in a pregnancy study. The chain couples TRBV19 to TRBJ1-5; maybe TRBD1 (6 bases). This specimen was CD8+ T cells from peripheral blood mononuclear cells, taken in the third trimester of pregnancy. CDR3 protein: CASSIHREYQPQHF. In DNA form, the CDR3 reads TGTGCCAGTAGTATACACAGGGAATATCAGCCCCAGCATTTT.